These 18 T cell receptor beta chains share one sample of origin, sequenced in a study of technical replicates of blood from a handful of donors (dated by TCRdb to the late 2010s). The library was produced with the immunoSEQ multiplex PCR assay. Sourced from immuneACCESS, this table was stored by TCRdb with only in-frame sequences that have V and J called. A share of the clones is absent; for the studies checked, an unresolved V gene accounts for under half, and the remainder has no known explanation. Across this sample there are 80,000 or so clones, with roughly 94% seen only once. 0.38% of the sample is taken by the ten largest. The sequencing input was T cells isolated from PBMCs. The origin of the receptors is a human donor in good health.

In DNA form, the CDR3 reads TGTGCCAGCTCAGATAGCGGGGGCACCGGGGAGCTGTTTTTT. Translation: CASSDSGGTGELFF. The genes are TRBV18 and TRBJ2-2; 9 bases fit TRBD2. V dropped 5 bases and J dropped 4; count of bases not matched to a gene: 2. In germline, CDR1 is KGHSH, CDR2 LQKENI. The CDR3 contains 14 residues.

This chain joins TRBV11-2 and TRBJ2-3, with D possibly being TRBD2 (6 bases). Trimming took 5 bases from V and 5 from J, leaving 11 bases between them. CDR1 is SGHAT, CDR2 FQNNGV, per germline. The CDR3 spans 13 residues. The CDR3 spells CASSLLAEDTQYF. Written as DNA, the CDR3 is TGTGCCAGCAGCCTCTTAGCGGAAGATACGCAGTATTTT.

The chain recombines TRBV11-2 with TRBJ2-7, with TRBD1 matching over 10 bases. The V segment lost 4 bases and the J segment 6 bases; nucleotides outside the gene matches: 9. The germline V gene encodes CDR1 SGHAT and CDR2 FQNNGV. This CDR3 is built from 15 residues. As DNA, the CDR3 is TGTGCCAGCAGCTCCTCGGACAGGGGGGACCGCGAGCAGTACTTC. Translating gives CASSSSDRGDREQYF.

In this sample, this clone turned up once. The V and J genes are TRBV6-6 and TRBJ2-7, with TRBD2 matching 11 bases. Trimming cost V 5 bases and J 7 bases; bases outside gene matches: 4. The V gene's germline CDR1 is MNHNY and CDR2 SVGAGI (reference sequence). The CDR3 is 13 residues long. The CDR3, as DNA: TGTGCCAGCAGTCAACGACTAGCGGGAGAGCAGTACTTC. Encoded protein: CASSQRLAGEQYF.

The J gene is TRBJ2-1, the V gene TRBV19, with 16 bases aligning to TRBD2. With 6 bases clipped from V and 8 bases from J, the junction kept 10 bases outside the gene matches. The V gene's germline CDR1 is LNHDA and CDR2 SQIVND (reference sequence). The CDR3 sequence is 17 residues long. DNA of the CDR3: TGTGCCAGTAGCTCCGGGACTAGCGGGAGGGCCATAGATGAGCAGTTCTTC. It encodes CASSSGTSGRAIDEQFF.

The rearrangement joins TRBV15 to TRBJ1-1, with unresolved D. The CDR3 is 13 amino acids. V lost 11 bases and J 2 bases, leaving 15 bases between the germline ends. The germline V gene has CDR1 LNHNV and CDR2 YYDKDF (reference sequence). The CDR3 sequence: CASARTGNTEAFF. The DNA of the CDR3 is TGTGCCTCCGCAAGGACGGGAAACACTGAAGCTTTCTTT.

J is TRBJ2-1 and V is TRBV5-1; 8 nucleotides agree with TRBD2. This CDR3 spans 15 amino acids. With V trimmed by 4 bases and J by 6 bases, 9 bases remained unmatched. CDR1 is SGHRS, CDR2 YFSETQ, per germline. In DNA form, the CDR3 reads TGCGCCAGCAGCCATAGACTAGCGCAGGGCAATGAGCAGTTCTTC. Translating gives CASSHRLAQGNEQFF.

This sequence joins TRBV19 and TRBJ2-1, with 14 nucleotides matching TRBD2. CDR3 size: 16 residues. The germline CDR1 and CDR2 sequences are LNHDA and SQIVND (reference sequence). Trimming cost V 6 bases and J 12 bases; bases outside gene matches: 13. CDR3 sequence reads: CASRLTGTSGSRGQFF. The CDR3, as DNA: TGTGCCAGTAGACTTACCGGGACTAGCGGGAGTCGAGGGCAGTTCTTC.

This chain connects TRBV5-1 to TRBJ2-2; D uncertain. Germline V gives CDR1 SGHRS, CDR2 YFSETQ. Trimming removed 8 bases from V and 6 bases from J, with 11 bases in between. The CDR3 extends over 12 amino acids. The CDR3 DNA is TGCGCCAGTGGCGAGAGCGCCGGGGAGCTGTTTTTT. Translating it yields CASGESAGELFF.

V usage is TRBV6-5 and J usage is TRBJ1-1, with D uncertain. CDR1 is MNHEY, CDR2 SVGAGI, per germline. Trimming shortened V by 1 base and J by 2 bases, and 5 bases separated the two germline ends. This CDR3 contains 13 residues. In DNA form, the CDR3 reads TGTGCCAGCAGTTACTACTATAACACTGAAGCTTTCTTT. The encoded protein is CASSYYYNTEAFF.

The chain links TRBV4-2 to TRBJ1-5; D may be TRBD1 (6 bases). The length of the CDR3 is 15 residues. The V end lost 0 bases, the J end lost 2 bases, and 8 bases lay between the germline ends. Germline CDR1 and CDR2: LGHNA and YNFKEQ. The CDR3 loop reads CASSQEAGGNQPQHF. The CDR3 DNA sequence: TGTGCCAGCAGCCAAGAAGCAGGGGGCAATCAGCCCCAGCATTTT.

This sequence joins TRBV15 and TRBJ2-7; D call uncertain. V lost 0 bases, J lost 1 base, and 4 bases lay in between. The CDR3 loop spans 13 amino acids. Looked up from germline, CDR1 is LNHNV and CDR2 is YYDKDF (reference sequence). CDR3 coding DNA: TGTGCCACCAGCAGAGACAGTTCCTACGAGCAGTACTTC. Translating it yields CATSRDSSYEQYF.

The rearrangement links TRBV19 to TRBJ1-1; no clear D gene. Germline V gives CDR1 LNHDA, CDR2 SQIVND (reference sequence). V lost 4 bases, J lost 1 base, and 7 bases lay in between. The length of the CDR3 is 13 residues. CDR3 sequence reads: CASSSNRNTEAFF. In nucleotides, the CDR3 is TGTGCCAGTAGTAGTAACAGGAACACTGAAGCTTTCTTT.

This rearrangement joins TRBV4-3 to TRBJ2-7, with D uncertain. The germline CDR1 and CDR2 sequences are LGHNA and YSLEER. CDR3 length: 15 residues. The V gene lost 0 bases and the J gene lost 0 bases, with 9 bases spanning the gap. CDR3 in DNA: TGCGCCAGCAGCCAAGAGAGGCATACCTCCTACGAGCAGTACTTC. This codes for CASSQERHTSYEQYF.

The chain employs TRBV10-3 and TRBJ2-7; TRBD2 matches 9 bases. V lost 11 bases and J lost 0; bases outside the gene matches: 23. This CDR3 has 19 residues. Germline V gives CDR1 ENHRY, CDR2 SYGVKD. This CDR3 is CAVALGTGLASWSSYEQYF. The CDR3 nucleotides are TGTGCCGTCGCGCTGGGTACAGGACTAGCGTCGTGGAGCTCCTACGAGCAGTACTTC.

The J gene is TRBJ1-1, the V gene TRBV27; maybe TRBD1 (5 bases). Germline assignment: CDR1 MNHEY and CDR2 SMNVEV (reference sequence). The CDR3 covers 15 residues. Trimming pared 3 bases from V and 3 bases from J, leaving 14 bases between. The CDR3 coding sequence is TGTGCCAGCAGTTTGCGGATACAGACAGACACTGAAGCTTTCTTT. It is translated as CASSLRIQTDTEAFF.

This clone was seen only a few times. V is TRBV6-1 and J is TRBJ1-1; 9 bases map to TRBD1. Trimming removed 6 bases from V and 10 bases from J; junction bases left unmatched: 9. The CDR3 sequence is 13 residues long. Germline V gene data show CDR1 as MNHNS and CDR2 as SASEGT. The CDR3 region is CASRQGQGYPAFF. The CDR3 DNA follows: TGTGCCAGCAGACAAGGACAGGGGTACCCAGCTTTCTTT.

This rearrangement joins TRBV10-3 to TRBJ2-5; D may be TRBD1 (5 bases). The CDR3 contains 13 residues. Trimming took off 8 bases at V and 3 bases at J, with 13 bases between the two ends. The germline gives CDR1 ENHRY, CDR2 SYGVKD. The CDR3 region has the DNA TGTGCCATCGGATTAGGGGCTGAAGAGACCCAGTACTTC. It codes for CAIGLGAEETQYF.